This T cell receptor (beta chain) was observed in a study of blood T cell repertoires in COVID-19. Overall study context: Italy, Spain and the United States were the sources of the convalescent and acute COVID-19 samples. T cells, B-cell-depleted T cells, or PBMCs supplied cDNA or gDNA.

Profiling relied on immunoSEQ multiplex PCR, and the TCRdb table lists in-frame clones only, not all of them. The sample carries 120,000 or so clones, under 90% recorded once. This sequence originates from a man in his 60s with acute or convalescent COVID-19. Sequenced input: peripheral blood.

CDR3 in DNA: TGTGCCAGCAGCCAAGAGTCGCAGAAGCGGGGGAACACCGGGGAGCTGTTTTTT. Amino acid sequence: CASSQESQKRGNTGELFF. This chain uses TRBV4-2 with TRBJ2-2; 7 positions agree with TRBD2. The CDR3 spans 18 residues. V gave up 0 bases and J gave up 1 base; unmatched junction bases: 8. Per germline, CDR1 LGHNA and CDR2 YNFKEQ.